The next 9 T cell receptor beta chains were all read from a single sample in a study of low-dose radiotherapy and immunotherapy resistance in tumors. Both TCRalpha and TCRbeta chains were reverse transcribed with V-gene-specific primers. Over approximately 20 PCR cycles, TCRs were amplified from a constant-region primer and V-primer adapter. TCRdb reprocessed the reads with MiXCR, giving one entry per CDR3 protein. The sample has thousands of distinct CDR3 sequences; approximately 57% are singletons. The receptors were sampled from a human donor with advanced metastatic prostate, ovarian, gallbladder or colorectal cancer (not recorded which). This table probably holds off-target reads from a library built for another chain.

This clonotype showed up just a few times. The chain joins TRBV7-9 to TRBJ2-7; the D gene is possibly TRBD2 (6 bases). Germline V lookup: CDR1 SEHNR, CDR2 FQNEAQ (reference sequence). V was pared by 6 bases and J by 1 base, with 10 bases between. The CDR3 is made up of 13 amino acids. The CDR3 bases are TGTGCCAGCAGGTCGGGGGTGTCCTACGAGCAGTACTTC. Translating it yields CASRSGVSYEQYF.

The V gene is TRBV6-5, the J gene TRBJ1-2; possibly TRBD1 for D (5 bases). The CDR3 spans 13 residues. The V end was cut by 6 bases, the J end by 7 bases, with 15 bases between. The V gene's germline CDR1 is MNHEY and CDR2 SVGAGI. CDR3 sequence reads: CASRGEAVRGYTF. The CDR3 DNA sequence: TGTGCCAGCAGGGGGGAGGCTGTGCGTGGCTACACCTTC.

The sample holds a few counts of this clonotype. In DNA form, the CDR3 reads TGTGCCAGCAGTTACGCGATCGGAAATGAGCAGTTCTTC. It encodes CASSYAIGNEQFF. The V gene is TRBV6-2 or TRBV6-3, the J gene TRBJ2-1, with no clear D. The CDR3 extends over 13 amino acids. CDR1 is MNHEY and CDR2 is SVGEGT in the germline V gene. The V end was cut by 2 bases, the J end by 7 bases, with 9 bases between.

V gene TRBV6-1 combines with J gene TRBJ1-2; the D gene is possibly TRBD1 (5 bases). This CDR3 is built from 12 residues. V was shortened by 7 bases and J by 1 base, with 7 bases between the two germline ends. The germline gives CDR1 MNHNS, CDR2 SASEGT. CDR3 nucleotide sequence: TGTGCCAGCATGGGGGATAACTATGGCTACACCTTC. This gives the protein CASMGDNYGYTF.

This clonotype was recorded a few times. The genes are TRBV6-1 and TRBJ1-5; 8 bases agree with TRBD1. V gave up 5 bases and J gave up 7 bases; unmatched junction bases: 4. This CDR3 spans 13 amino acids. From germline, CDR1 is MNHNS and CDR2 SASEGT. CDR3 amino acids: CASSPGGRQPQHF. DNA for the CDR3: TGTGCCAGCAGTCCAGGGGGCAGGCAGCCCCAGCATTTT.

This clonotype was observed a few times. This chain connects TRBV2 to TRBJ2-1; 7 bases fit TRBD2. The CDR3 covers 17 residues. Germline V gene lookup returns CDR1 SNHLY and CDR2 FYNNEI. J lost 0 bases, V lost 8 bases, and 13 bases had no gene match. CDR3 protein: CASGGGGRISSYNEQFF. CDR3 coding DNA: TGTGCCAGCGGGGGGGGAGGGAGGATAAGCTCCTACAATGAGCAGTTCTTC.

The CDR3 nucleotides are TGTGCCAGCAGTCGACTAGCGGGAGAGCAGTTCTTC. Amino acid sequence: CASSRLAGEQFF. The rearrangement links TRBV12-3 or TRBV12-4 to TRBJ2-1, with 11 nucleotides matching TRBD2. V was pared by 5 bases and J by 10 bases, with 1 base of the junction left unmatched. This CDR3 is 12 amino acids long.

V is TRBV5-1 and J is TRBJ2-1, with 8 positions matching TRBD2. The CDR3 is 16 amino acids. With V trimmed by 4 bases and J by 1 base, 7 bases remained unmatched. The V gene's germline CDR1 is SGHRS and CDR2 YFSETQ. The CDR3 protein is CASSSRGGSSYNEQFF. The DNA of the CDR3 is TGCGCCAGCAGCAGTCGGGGGGGCTCTTCCTACAATGAGCAGTTCTTC.

This chain joins TRBV5-1 and TRBJ2-7; D might be TRBD1 or TRBD2, each matching 5 bases. V gave up 8 bases and J gave up 0 bases, with 9 bases separating them. The germline V gene has CDR1 SGHRS and CDR2 YFSETQ. The length of the CDR3 is 12 residues. The CDR3 region is CASTGPSYEQYF. The CDR3, as DNA: TGCGCCAGTACGGGGCCCTCCTACGAGCAGTACTTC.